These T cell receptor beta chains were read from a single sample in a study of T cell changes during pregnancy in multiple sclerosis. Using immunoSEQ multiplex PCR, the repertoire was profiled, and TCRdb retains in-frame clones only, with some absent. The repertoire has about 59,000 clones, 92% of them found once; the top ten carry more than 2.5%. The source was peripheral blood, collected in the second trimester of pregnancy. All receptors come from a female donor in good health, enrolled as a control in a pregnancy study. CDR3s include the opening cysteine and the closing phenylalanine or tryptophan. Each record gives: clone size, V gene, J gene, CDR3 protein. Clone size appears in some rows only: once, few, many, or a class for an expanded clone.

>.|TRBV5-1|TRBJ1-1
CASSLTGETEAFF
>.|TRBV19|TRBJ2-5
CASSIDLTSVYQETQYF
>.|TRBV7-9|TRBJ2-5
CASTQGQETQYF
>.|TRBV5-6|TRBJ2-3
CASTPPWDRGSDTQYF
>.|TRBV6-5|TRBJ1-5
CASSRHGGYQPQHF
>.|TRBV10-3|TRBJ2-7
CATTGSETHYEQYF
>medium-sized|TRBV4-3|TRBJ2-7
CASSQRLAESYEQYF
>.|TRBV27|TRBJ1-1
CASSPQGAGSTEAFF
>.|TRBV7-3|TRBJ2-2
CASSLGTANRGTGELFF
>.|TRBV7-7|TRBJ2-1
CASSPGHNEQFF
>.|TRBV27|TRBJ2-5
CASRLTSGGRYQETQYF
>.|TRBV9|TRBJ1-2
CASSVAGSGDYGYTF
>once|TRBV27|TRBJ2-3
CASTLLGLAGGTDTQYF
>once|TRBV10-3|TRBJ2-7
CAISESFVGLAVSYEQYF
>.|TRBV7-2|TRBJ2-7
CASSHLRLADGLGEQYF
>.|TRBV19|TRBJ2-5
CASSWASGGRETQYF
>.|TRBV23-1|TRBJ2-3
CASSQVCRAKRADTQYF
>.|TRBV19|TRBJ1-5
CASSSTGNSNQPQHF
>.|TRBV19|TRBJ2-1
CASSSPLVGGRRPNEQFF
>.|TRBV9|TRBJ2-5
CASSVQAGGRVTQETQYF
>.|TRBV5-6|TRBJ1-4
CASSLAGGFEKLFF
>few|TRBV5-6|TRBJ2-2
CASSLGLAGNTGELFF
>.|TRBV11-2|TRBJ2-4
CASSPSGVAKNIQYF
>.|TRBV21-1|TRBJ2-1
CASSSCLSRGGRGEQFF
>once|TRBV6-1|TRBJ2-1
CASSEGQGKHYEQFF
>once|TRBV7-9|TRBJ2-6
CASSSPRDRNSGANVLTF
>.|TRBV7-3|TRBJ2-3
CASSPGGLTADTQYF
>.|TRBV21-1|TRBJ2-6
CASSKKWCNRAGSGANVLTF
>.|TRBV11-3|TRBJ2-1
CASSPRTGDDNEQFF
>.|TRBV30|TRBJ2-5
CAWRRGGQETQYF
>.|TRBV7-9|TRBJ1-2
CASSQGTDNYGYTF
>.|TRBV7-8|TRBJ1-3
CASRQSSGNTIYF
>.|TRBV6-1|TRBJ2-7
CASTPEGSREWYF
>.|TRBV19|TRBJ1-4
CASSMVSQNEKLFF
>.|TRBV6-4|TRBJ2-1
CASSRTSTRNNEQFF